This TCR beta chain was sequenced in a study of blood T cell repertoires in COVID-19. Background on the study: Samples of COVID-19 (acute and convalescent) were obtained from the United States, Italy and Spain.

Original processing methods: Reference gene primers were amplified, and this amplification served to estimate nucleated cell counts. Only in-frame clones appear in the TCRdb table, and some are missing; sequencing was by immunoSEQ multiplex PCR. The V and J calls and the clone size are those of that table, but D and trimming were determined from the DNA. Altogether 200,000 to 250,000 clones are present, approximately 78% being singletons, with the ten largest covering approximately 8%. On this clone itself: The sample contains more than one DNA sequence encoding this CDR3.

Followed longitudinally, the Seattle patients had been enrolled during active infection. The clonotype comes from a woman of 80 years or more with COVID-19, enrolled during active disease. Sample: peripheral blood.

The CDR3 spells CASSQNTEAFF. The CDR3 DNA reads TGCGCCAGCAGCCAAAACACTGAAGCTTTCTTT. The chain uses TRBV5-1 and TRBJ1-1; unclear D gene. With 4 bases removed from V and 2 bases from J, the gap between germline ends came to 3 bases. Germline loops: CDR1 SGHRS, CDR2 YFSETQ. The CDR3 runs 11 residues.